These 10 T cell receptor beta chains were sequenced from one sample in a study of Ad26.COV2.S vaccination and SARS-CoV-2 variants (dated by TCRdb to the early 2020s). The library was obtained by the immunoSEQ multiplex PCR assay. TCRdb took over this immuneACCESS table, retaining in-frame rearrangements with V and J assigned. Such tables are incomplete; in checked studies, under half of the missing clones stem from an unresolved V gene, and the remainder is unexplained. In all, the sample holds fewer than 500,000 clones, and less than 95% of those were seen once. Less than 4.5% of the sample is taken by the ten largest. Read against the paper, the sample's treatment or condition label means: 15 to 20 received Ad26.COV2.S at low or high dose, single or two shots; roughly five received placebo; per-sample allocation not given. Repertoires of vaccine and placebo recipients were sequenced from samples collected on day 63 after the first injection.

Sequences were derived from peripheral blood, sampled in a trial of Ad26.COV2.S vaccine versus placebo. The receptor source for this set is a person between 18 and 59 years old who received the Ad26.COV2.S COVID-19 vaccine or a placebo.

The rearrangement links TRBV4-1 to TRBJ2-7; D not resolved. Trimming cost V 0 bases and J 2 bases, with 8 bases left between them. Germline CDR1 and CDR2: MGHRA and YSYEKL. The CDR3 covers 14 residues. CDR3 loop: CASSQDKLAYEQYF. In DNA, the CDR3 is TGCGCCAGCAGCCAAGATAAGCTAGCCTACGAGCAGTACTTC.

This clone was observed a single time. The V call is TRBV5-1, the J call TRBJ1-1; tentatively, D is TRBD1 (6 bases). Germline lookup yields CDR1 SGHRS and CDR2 YFSETQ. Trimming pared 0 bases from V and 6 bases from J, leaving 9 bases between. The length of the CDR3 is 13 residues. CDR3 coding DNA: TGCGCCAGCAGCTTGGAAGGGGGTGCTGAAGCTTTCTTT. This gives the protein CASSLEGGAEAFF.

V usage is TRBV28 and J usage is TRBJ2-1; no clear D. Trimming cost V 5 bases and J 2 bases, with 4 bases left between them. This CDR3 region has 12 residues. CDR1 and CDR2 (germline): MDHEN, SYDVKM. The CDR3 bases are TGTGCCAGCAGTCCGACCTACAATGAGCAGTTCTTC. Translated, it gives CASSPTYNEQFF.

The V call is TRBV2, the J call TRBJ1-2; D is perhaps TRBD1 (6 bases). This CDR3 is 13 amino acids long. Germline lookup yields CDR1 SNHLY and CDR2 FYNNEI. V lost 7 bases and J 1 base, leaving 10 bases between the germline ends. The CDR3 loop is CASKYRVNYGYTF. The CDR3 region has the DNA TGTGCCAGCAAATACAGGGTTAACTATGGCTACACCTTC.

The chain has TRBV7-2 and TRBJ2-3, with D perhaps TRBD1 or TRBD2 (5 bases each). V lost 1 base and J 0 bases, leaving 20 bases between the germline ends. CDR1 SGHTA and CDR2 FQGNSA come from the germline V gene. There are 19 residues in the CDR3. The CDR3 protein is CASSLGGSADLFSTDTQYF. The DNA of the CDR3 is TGTGCCAGCAGCTTAGGGGGGAGCGCGGATCTTTTTAGCACAGATACGCAGTATTTT.

This clone occurred a few times. This chain links TRBV14 with TRBJ1-1, with TRBD1 as a possible D gene (5 bases). V gave up 1 base and J gave up 8 bases, with 8 bases separating them. This CDR3 is 12 amino acids long. Germline V gene lookup returns CDR1 SGHDN and CDR2 FVKESK. The CDR3 DNA sequence: TGTGCCAGCAGCCAAGTCTGGACAGAAGCTTTCTTT. This gives the protein CASSQVWTEAFF.

The genes are TRBV27 and TRBJ2-4; 8 bases are shared with TRBD1. There are 16 residues in the CDR3. With 5 bases clipped from V and 4 bases from J, the junction kept 10 bases outside the gene matches. Germline V CDR1 and CDR2: MNHEY, SMNVEV (reference sequence). The DNA of the CDR3 is TGTGCCAGCAGTCCTCGGACAGGGCTGCCTAAAAACATTCAGTACTTC. Residues: CASSPRTGLPKNIQYF.

The chain has TRBV11-2 and TRBJ1-5; 8 bases are shared with TRBD1. There are 14 residues in the CDR3. V lost 8 bases and J lost 6; bases outside the gene matches: 9. Germline V gives CDR1 SGHAT, CDR2 FQNNGV. CDR3 sequence: CASSEGQVGQPQHF. The CDR3 bases are TGTGCCAGCTCCGAGGGACAGGTGGGTCAGCCCCAGCATTTT.

V gene TRBV7-3 combines with J gene TRBJ2-5; D possibly corresponds to TRBD2 (5 bases). Germline assignment: CDR1 SGHTA and CDR2 FQGTGA. The CDR3 length is 14 residues. Trimming cost V 2 bases and J 3 bases, with 10 bases left between them. CDR3 coding DNA: TGTGCCAGCAGCTTATTGGGAGAAAAAGAGACCCAGTACTTC. This gives the protein CASSLLGEKETQYF.

This clone was picked up one time. The rearrangement links TRBV19 to TRBJ2-7; 9 bases map to TRBD1. The CDR3 runs 15 residues. The germline V gene has CDR1 LNHDA and CDR2 SQIVND (reference sequence). Germline trimming cut 4 bases from V and 3 bases from J; bases unmatched to any gene: 7. CDR3 DNA sequence: TGTGCCAGTAGTAGCCGGGACAGGGACGTCTACGAGCAGTACTTC. It encodes CASSSRDRDVYEQYF.